This entry describes one TCR beta chain. This entry comes from a study of control samples from healthy donors and cancer patients. Here immunoSEQ multiplex PCR was the method, and the copy in TCRdb shows in-frame clones only, minus some. The table lists around 180,000 clones, 88% of them singletons. The V segment lost 2 bases and the J segment 6 bases; nucleotides outside the gene matches: 5. From germline, CDR1 is SEHNR and CDR2 FQNEAQ (reference sequence). The CDR3 consists of 15 residues. This chain uses TRBV7-9 with TRBJ2-2; 8 bases map to TRBD1. The receptor was derived from a woman in her thirties in good health. The source material was blood. The CDR3 here is CASSLTGGNAGELFF. CDR3 sequence (DNA): TGTGCCAGCAGCTTAACAGGGGGGAATGCCGGGGAGCTGTTTTTT.